A single sample is the source of the 27 T cell receptor beta chains below, sequenced in a study of cytomegalovirus exposure and HLA in healthy donors. 13 Jbeta primers and 60 Vbeta primers were used for the PCR. The data were produced by immunoSEQ multiplex PCR, yet TCRdb's version contains in-frame clones alone and is incomplete. The top ten clones hold less than 45% of a sample with about 55,000 clones, more than 65% of them seen once. Input material: PBMCs. The source of these receptors is a man between 35 and 55 years old in good health and CMV-seropositive.

The chain combines TRBV28 with TRBJ1-5; 8 bases match TRBD1. The CDR3 runs 15 residues. CDR1 and CDR2 from the germline V gene are MDHEN and SYDVKM. The ends lost 1 base at V and 5 bases at J; junction bases unmatched: 4. CDR3 DNA sequence: TGTGCCAGCAGTTTATACAGGGGGTTCGATCAGCCCCAGCATTTT. Protein product: CASSLYRGFDQPQHF.

V is TRBV6-5 and J is TRBJ1-1; D gene unclear. Germline-derived CDR1 and CDR2 are MNHEY and SVGAGI. This CDR3 has 13 amino acids. With 2 bases removed from V and 8 bases from J, the gap between germline ends came to 12 bases. The CDR3 spells CASSYQEGNEAFF. The CDR3 region has the DNA TGTGCCAGCAGTTACCAGGAGGGAAACGAAGCTTTCTTT.

The genes are TRBV6-5 and TRBJ2-7; 8 bases fit TRBD2. Germline assignment: CDR1 MNHEY and CDR2 SVGAGI. The CDR3 extends over 13 amino acids. Trimming at V came to 6 bases and at J to 4 bases, leaving 5 bases not matched to a gene. This CDR3 is CASSDGTRYEQYF. The CDR3 region has the DNA TGTGCCAGCAGCGATGGGACTAGGTACGAGCAGTACTTC.

This sequence joins TRBV7-9 and TRBJ2-5; the match to TRBD2 covers 7 bases. CDR3 length: 14 residues. Germline trimming cut 5 bases from V and 3 bases from J; bases unmatched to any gene: 6. Germline CDR1 is SEHNR and CDR2 is FQNEAQ (reference sequence). CDR3 in amino acids: CASSLPLAKETQYF. The CDR3 bases are TGTGCCAGCAGCCTCCCACTAGCGAAAGAGACCCAGTACTTC.

This clone showed up just a few times. This CDR3 is CASSPGLYSNQPQHF. Here the CDR3 DNA reads TGTGCCAGCTCACCCGGACTTTATAGCAATCAGCCCCAGCATTTT. This chain connects TRBV18 to TRBJ1-5; D not certain. Trimming cost V 3 bases and J 0 bases, with 9 bases left between them. The CDR3 extends over 15 amino acids. CDR1 KGHSH and CDR2 LQKENI come from the germline V gene. Together with reference TRBV18 and TRBJ1-5, the CDR3 gives the full variable domain: NAGVMQNPRHLVRRRGQEARLRCSPMKGHSHVYWYRQLPEEGLKFMVYLQKENIIDESGMPKERFSAEFPKEGPSILRIQQVVRGDSAAYFCASSPGLYSNQPQHFGDGTRLSIL.

The chain recombines TRBV5-4 with TRBJ2-7, with a tentative D call TRBD2 (6 bases). With 2 bases removed from V and 1 base from J, the gap between germline ends came to 10 bases. The CDR3 runs 14 residues. Germline loops: CDR1 SGHNT, CDR2 YYREEE (reference sequence). In DNA, the CDR3 is TGTGCCAGCAGCTTCGGGACTGAGTCCTACGAGCAGTACTTC. Amino acid sequence: CASSFGTESYEQYF.

This chain connects TRBV2 to TRBJ1-2, with 8 positions matching TRBD1. The CDR3 covers 14 residues. J was trimmed by 7 bases and V by 4 bases; bases with no gene match: 8. Germline V CDR1 and CDR2: SNHLY, FYNNEI. In DNA form, the CDR3 reads TGTGCCAGCAGTGGGCAGGGGGCGCCCCGTGGCTACACCTTC. Translated, it gives CASSGQGAPRGYTF.

A note on this clone: The same CDR3 arises from other DNA sequences in this sample as well. In DNA form, the CDR3 reads TGTGCCAGCAGCGTGTCCGGGACAGGGGGCCTCGAGCAGTACTTC. It translates to CASSVSGTGGLEQYF. The gene calls are TRBV9 and TRBJ2-7, with 12 nucleotides matching TRBD1. The V gene end was trimmed by 2 bases and the J gene end by 6 bases; junction bases not matched to a gene: 6. This CDR3 spans 15 amino acids. Per germline, CDR1 SGDLS and CDR2 YYNGEE.

This clone has only one observation. The rearrangement links TRBV4-2 to TRBJ2-7; 7 nucleotides agree with TRBD1. Germline V CDR1 and CDR2: LGHNA, YNFKEQ. The CDR3 totals 14 residues. With 4 bases clipped from V and 0 bases from J, the junction kept 3 bases outside the gene matches. The CDR3 DNA reads TGTGCCAGCAGCCCACGACAGGGCTCCTACGAGCAGTACTTC. The encoded protein is CASSPRQGSYEQYF.

The V call is TRBV7-9, the J call TRBJ1-5; no clear D. V lost 0 bases, J lost 0 bases, and 6 bases lay in between. The CDR3 has 15 residues. CDR1 and CDR2 (germline): SEHNR, FQNEAQ (reference sequence). The DNA of the CDR3 is TGTGCCAGCAGCTTAGCGGGAGATAGCAATCAGCCCCAGCATTTT. Residues: CASSLAGDSNQPQHF.

The V gene is TRBV4-2, the J gene TRBJ1-5, with TRBD1 matching over 7 bases. Germline V gene sequence: CDR1 LGHNA, CDR2 YNFKEQ. V shed 4 bases and J 1 base; nucleotides not matched to a gene: 1. This CDR3 comprises 14 residues. The CDR3 here is CASSLQGSNQPQHF. CDR3 in DNA: TGTGCCAGCAGCCTACAGGGGAGCAATCAGCCCCAGCATTTT.

This chain links TRBV4-3 with TRBJ1-2, with TRBD1 identical over 10 bases. J lost 2 bases, V lost 6 bases, and 9 bases had no gene match. The CDR3 extends over 16 amino acids. The germline CDR1 and CDR2 sequences are LGHNA and YSLEER. CDR3 coding DNA: TGCGCCAGCAGTCGGACCCCGGGACAGGGGAACTATGGCTACACCTTC. Protein: CASSRTPGQGNYGYTF.

The chain recombines TRBV6-5 with TRBJ1-3; 9 nucleotides align to TRBD1. This CDR3 has 15 amino acids. J gave up 2 bases and V 6 bases, and 5 bases lay outside the gene matches. CDR1 and CDR2 (germline): MNHEY, SVGAGI. The CDR3 coding sequence is TGTGCCAGCAGCCGGGACAGGGTCCCTGGAAACACCATATATTTT. The encoded protein is CASSRDRVPGNTIYF.

The chain recombines TRBV7-3 with TRBJ2-1, with D perhaps matching TRBD1 (5 bases). Trimming stripped 2 bases from V and 10 bases from J, with 12 bases between. Germline CDR1 and CDR2: SGHTA and FQGTGA. The CDR3 is 13 amino acids. CDR3 DNA sequence: TGTGCCAGCAGCTTAGGGGCATGGGGAGAGCAGTTCTTC. It yields the protein CASSLGAWGEQFF.

CDR3 DNA: TGTGCCAGCAGCTACTTCATACGGTACCAAGAGACCCAGTACTTC. Translated: CASSYFIRYQETQYF. The chain employs TRBV7-9 and TRBJ2-5; no definite D call. The CDR3 runs 15 residues. In germline, CDR1 is SEHNR, CDR2 FQNEAQ (reference sequence). V lost 4 bases to trimming and J lost 0 bases, with 12 bases between them.

V usage is TRBV6-5 and J usage is TRBJ1-4; D possibly corresponds to TRBD1 (6 bases). V gave up 5 bases and J gave up 5 bases, with 15 bases separating them. This CDR3 contains 15 residues. The V gene's germline CDR1 is MNHEY and CDR2 SVGAGI. CDR3 amino acids: CASSPRRGRNEKLFF. CDR3 DNA: TGTGCCAGCAGTCCGAGGCGGGGGCGAAATGAAAAACTGTTTTTT.

This chain connects TRBV6-1 to TRBJ2-7; D not certain. This CDR3 spans 13 amino acids. V lost 6 bases and J lost 3, with 12 bases in between. The germline gives CDR1 MNHNS, CDR2 SASEGT. CDR3: CASSRGDNYEQYF. The CDR3 nucleotides read TGTGCCAGCAGCAGAGGCGATAACTACGAGCAGTACTTC.

This clone has just a few counts. This chain joins TRBV2 and TRBJ1-2; no clear D gene. Trimming removed 8 bases from V and 5 bases from J, with 18 bases in between. Germline-derived CDR1 and CDR2 are SNHLY and FYNNEI. The CDR3 covers 14 residues. The CDR3 region is CASFNNPEGYGYTF. The CDR3 nucleotides are TGTGCCAGCTTTAACAATCCGGAGGGTTATGGCTACACCTTC.

This chain links TRBV9 with TRBJ2-5, with D unclear. Trimming took off 0 bases at V and 7 bases at J, with 13 bases between the two ends. CDR1 and CDR2 from the germline V gene are SGDLS and YYNGEE. The CDR3 is 14 residues long. CDR3 nucleotide sequence: TGTGCCAGCAGCGTAGTGGCAGGTGCCTTGACCCAGTACTTC. It specifies CASSVVAGALTQYF.

This clone was detected only a few times. The V call is TRBV5-4, the J call TRBJ2-7, with 11 bases that match TRBD2. V was clipped by 3 bases and J by 6 bases; unmatched bases: 11. This CDR3 is built from 16 residues. CDR1 is SGHNT, CDR2 YYREEE, per germline (reference sequence). The CDR3 region has the DNA TGTGCCAGCAGCTCGGGACTAGCGGTCCCCGGGGGCGAGCAGTACTTC. It is translated as CASSSGLAVPGGEQYF.

This clone was counted once. CDR3 nucleotides: TGTGCCAGCTCAGAAACACAGGGGTCTCTCGAGCAGTACTTC. Residues: CASSETQGSLEQYF. The chain is built from TRBV18 and TRBJ2-7; 7 bases align to TRBD1. The junction had 10 bases not matched to a gene; V was cut back by 5 bases and J by 6 bases. The CDR3 length is 14 residues. Per germline, CDR1 KGHSH and CDR2 LQKENI.

V gene TRBV4-1 combines with J gene TRBJ2-5; tentatively, D is TRBD1 (5 bases). Between the trimmed V and J ends, which lost 1 base and 1 base, there was a span of 19 bases. The CDR3 loop spans 18 amino acids. From germline, CDR1 is MGHRA and CDR2 YSYEKL. The CDR3 loop is CASSQAPPWGRIQETQYF. The CDR3 DNA reads TGCGCCAGCAGCCAAGCACCTCCATGGGGCCGTATCCAAGAGACCCAGTACTTC.

V and J are TRBV14 and TRBJ1-6, with unresolved D. Trimming took off 4 bases at V and 7 bases at J, with 11 bases between the two ends. CDR1 SGHDN and CDR2 FVKESK come from the germline V gene. This CDR3 has 14 residues. The CDR3: CASSRGTRNSPLHF. The CDR3 bases are TGTGCCAGCAGCCGAGGCACAAGGAATTCACCCCTCCACTTT.

The chain joins TRBV6-5 to TRBJ2-3; D is uncertain. The CDR3 is made up of 13 amino acids. V dropped 8 bases and J dropped 4 bases, with 13 bases sitting between them. CDR1 and CDR2 (germline): MNHEY, SVGAGI. Written as DNA, the CDR3 is TGTGCCAGCGTTTCGAGCGATGCAGATACGCAGTATTTT. Translating gives CASVSSDADTQYF.

The chain carries TRBV5-5 and TRBJ1-2, with 8 nucleotides matching TRBD1. There are 13 residues in the CDR3. Per the germline V gene, CDR1 is SGHKS and CDR2 is YYEKEE (reference sequence). V was clipped by 2 bases and J by 5 bases; unmatched bases: 2. For the CDR3, the DNA is TGTGCCAGCAGCTTAGGGACAGGTTATGGCTACACCTTC. Protein product: CASSLGTGYGYTF.

The chain is built from TRBV15 and TRBJ1-5, with no clear D. This CDR3 has 13 amino acids. Trimming shortened V by 4 bases and J by 4 bases, and 8 bases separated the two germline ends. Germline V gene data show CDR1 as LNHNV and CDR2 as YYDKDF (reference sequence). The CDR3: CATSTQRNQPQHF. CDR3 DNA sequence: TGTGCCACCAGCACACAACGAAATCAGCCCCAGCATTTT. Filled out from reference TRBV15 and TRBJ1-5, the complete variable domain reads DAMVIQNPRYQVTQFGKPVTLSCSQTLNHNVMYWYQQKSSQAPKLLFHYYDKDFNNEADTPDNFQSRRPNTSFCFLDIRSPGLGDTAMYLCATSTQRNQPQHFGDGTRLSIL.

The chain combines TRBV12-5 with TRBJ1-1, with 8 bases lining up with TRBD1. The CDR3 runs 17 residues. Germline V lookup: CDR1 LGHNT, CDR2 FRNRAP. J was trimmed by 2 bases and V by 1 base; bases with no gene match: 9. CDR3 sequence: CASGLADWTGLNTEAFF. The CDR3 DNA follows: TGTGCTAGTGGTTTGGCCGACTGGACAGGGCTTAACACTGAAGCTTTCTTT.